These 11 T cell receptor beta chains share one sample of origin, sequenced in a study of blood T cell repertoires in COVID-19. TCRdb's copy holds only in-frame clones and misses some; the assay was immunoSEQ multiplex PCR. Altogether 380,000 or so clones are present, about 89% being singletons, with the ten largest covering 1.3%. Input material: PBMCs or T cells enriched from blood (not recorded which). The source is a man younger than 40 who had recovered from COVID-19.

The J gene is TRBJ1-1, the V gene TRBV5-1, with unresolved D. This CDR3 has 12 residues. Germline assignment: CDR1 SGHRS and CDR2 YFSETQ. Trimming cost V 2 bases and J 9 bases, with 11 bases left between them. DNA for the CDR3: TGCGCCAGCAGCTTTCCCACAGAACAAGCTTTCTTT. Amino acids: CASSFPTEQAFF.

The CDR3 here is CASRTGQSYGYTF. Here the CDR3 DNA reads TGTGCCAGCAGGACGGGACAGTCCTATGGCTACACCTTC. J is TRBJ1-2 and V is TRBV6-5, with 7 nucleotides matching TRBD1. V was pared by 6 bases and J by 4 bases, with 5 bases of the junction left unmatched. The CDR3 has 13 residues. The germline V gene encodes CDR1 MNHEY and CDR2 SVGAGI.

The chain employs TRBV4-2 and TRBJ1-1, with D unresolved. V was pared by 0 bases and J by 4 bases, with 12 bases between. The CDR3 is made up of 15 amino acids. Germline assignment: CDR1 LGHNA and CDR2 YNFKEQ. The CDR3 DNA follows: TGTGCCAGCAGCCAAGATAGCGGCAGTGGCACTGAAGCTTTCTTT. It specifies CASSQDSGSGTEAFF.

V gene TRBV30 combines with J gene TRBJ1-5; the D gene is possibly TRBD1 (6 bases). This CDR3 is 15 amino acids long. Trimming left V 3 bases short and J 2 bases short, with 14 bases between. Germline CDR1 reads GTSNPN; CDR2 reads SVGIG (reference sequence). CDR3 sequence reads: CAWSLRDTGNQPQHF. DNA for the CDR3: TGTGCCTGGAGCCTCAGGGACACCGGCAATCAGCCCCAGCATTTT. Filled out from reference TRBV30 and TRBJ1-5, the complete variable domain reads SQTIHQWPATLVQPVGSPLSLECTVEGTSNPNLYWYRQAAGRGLQLLFYSVGIGQISSEVPQNLSASRPQDRQFILSSKKLLLSDSGFYLCAWSLRDTGNQPQHFGDGTRLSIL.

This chain joins TRBV5-4 and TRBJ2-7; 8 nucleotides align to TRBD2. CDR1 and CDR2 (germline): SGHNT, YYREEE (reference sequence). V lost 3 bases to trimming and J lost 2 bases; unmatched junction nucleotides: 7. This CDR3 is built from 15 residues. The CDR3 protein is CASSSKRGGAYEQYF. CDR3 sequence (DNA): TGTGCCAGCAGCTCAAAACGGGGGGGAGCCTACGAGCAGTACTTC.

J is TRBJ1-1 and V is TRBV6-5; TRBD1 agrees at 7 bases. J gave up 2 bases and V 2 bases, and 5 bases lay outside the gene matches. Germline CDR1 MNHEY, CDR2 SVGAGI. The CDR3 is 15 residues long. The CDR3 sequence: CASSYLQGLNTEAFF. CDR3 nucleotides: TGTGCCAGCAGTTACCTACAGGGGCTAAACACTGAAGCTTTCTTT.

The chain links TRBV5-1 to TRBJ1-1, with D possibly being TRBD1 (5 bases). CDR1 is SGHRS and CDR2 is YFSETQ in the germline V gene. Trimming removed 4 bases from V and 2 bases from J, with 18 bases in between. This CDR3 region has 16 residues. This CDR3 reads CASSPSRGTENTEAFF. The CDR3, as DNA: TGCGCCAGCAGCCCCTCCCGGGGGACGGAAAACACTGAAGCTTTCTTT.

The V and J genes are TRBV12-3 or TRBV12-4 and TRBJ1-2; D is unresolved. V gave up 3 bases and J gave up 5 bases, with 7 bases separating them. The CDR3 has 12 amino acids. This CDR3 reads CASSLKEYGYTF. For the CDR3, the DNA is TGTGCCAGCAGTTTGAAAGAGTATGGCTACACCTTC.

This sequence joins TRBV4-3 and TRBJ1-2; perhaps TRBD1 as D (6 bases). Germline CDR1 is LGHNA and CDR2 is YSLEER. This CDR3 has 14 residues. Trimming removed 3 bases from V and 4 bases from J, with 12 bases in between. CDR3 DNA sequence: TGCGCCAGCAGCCATGCAGGGGCCTCCTATGGCTACACCTTC. It yields the protein CASSHAGASYGYTF.

This chain connects TRBV30 to TRBJ1-4; 7 nucleotides line up with TRBD1. The CDR3 extends over 15 amino acids. V gave up 2 bases and J gave up 8 bases; unmatched junction bases: 11. The germline CDR1 and CDR2 sequences are GTSNPN and SVGIG (reference sequence). The CDR3 loop is CAWSFGTDEMEKLFF. As DNA, the CDR3 is TGTGCCTGGAGTTTTGGGACAGACGAAATGGAAAAACTGTTTTTT.

The chain joins TRBV7-9 to TRBJ2-7; 8 bases line up with TRBD1. The CDR3 spans 16 residues. With 4 bases clipped from V and 1 base from J, the junction kept 9 bases outside the gene matches. Germline V lookup: CDR1 SEHNR, CDR2 FQNEAQ (reference sequence). The CDR3 protein is CASSSTDRGRSYEQYF. CDR3 in DNA: TGTGCCAGCAGCTCAACAGACAGGGGCCGGTCCTACGAGCAGTACTTC.